What follows describes a single TCR beta chain. Sequenced by immunoSEQ multiplex PCR; TCRdb stores in-frame clones only, minus some. In the table there are about 29,000 clones, roughly nine tenths of which are singletons. This sample is part of a study of blood T cell repertoires in COVID-19. This TCR derives from an older man with acute or convalescent COVID-19. The sequenced material came from peripheral blood.

The CDR3 protein is CASTSSQGYGYTF. DNA of the CDR3: TGTGCCAGTACCAGTTCTCAGGGTTATGGCTACACCTTC. The chain joins TRBV19 to TRBJ1-2; D perhaps matches TRBD1 (5 bases). Trimming took 7 bases from V and 5 from J, leaving 14 bases between them. Per the germline V gene, CDR1 is LNHDA and CDR2 is SQIVND (reference sequence). This CDR3 has 13 amino acids.